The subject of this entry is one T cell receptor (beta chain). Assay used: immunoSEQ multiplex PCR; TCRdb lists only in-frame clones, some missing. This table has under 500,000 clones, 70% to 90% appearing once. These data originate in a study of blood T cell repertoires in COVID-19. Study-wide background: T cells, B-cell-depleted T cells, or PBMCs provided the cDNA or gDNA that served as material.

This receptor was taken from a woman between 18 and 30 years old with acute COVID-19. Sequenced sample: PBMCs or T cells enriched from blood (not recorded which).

In nucleotides, the CDR3 is TGTGCCAGCAGCTTAGTCGGTTTTACTGAAGCTTTCTTT. Amino acids: CASSLVGFTEAFF. J is TRBJ1-1 and V is TRBV11-2; D not resolved. Germline loops: CDR1 SGHAT, CDR2 FQNNGV. V lost 1 base, J lost 5 bases, and 8 bases lay in between. The length of the CDR3 is 13 residues.